This section outlines one TCR beta chain sequence together with its context. Its antigen remains unidentified. No much larger clone is present one base from it, and per-base qualities are unavailable. PBMCs were isolated by density centrifugation and stained for CD3, CD4 and CD8, after which CD4+ and CD8+ T cells were sorted on a FACSAria. Scalp biopsies and blood samples were obtained from unaffected controls. The library was made by the immunoSEQ multiplex PCR assay. RNA was extracted from all samples and reverse transcribed into cDNA as template for TCR sequencing. First-strand cDNA was synthesized using SuperScript III with a 2:1 mix of oligo-dT and random hexamers. A synthetic immune receptor repertoire was used to gauge amplification bias, and whatever bias remained was removed computationally. As for how the authors treated the data: After raw reads were preprocessed to remove errors, the CDR3 was defined following IMGT conventions as running from the conserved cysteine to phenylalanine. Clonality was computed by normalizing Shannon entropy by log2 of the number of productive unique TCRs and subtracting the result from 1. CD4 or CD8 identity of scalp clones was inferred by cross-referencing scalp TCRbeta sequences with sorted blood CD4 and CD8 repertoires. TCRdb provides this immuneACCESS table in a form limited to in-frame rearrangements. Some clones are lacking; in checked studies, under half of them reflect an unresolved V gene, and why the rest are absent is not known. V and J calls and clone size are given by that table; D and trimming were obtained from the DNA. This sample has around 190,000 clones in its table, and about 56% of those were observed once. The top ten clonotypes cover about 5.3% of the sample.

The data derive from a study of CD8+ T cells in alopecia areata (dated by TCRdb to the late 2010s). Notes on the research overall: High-throughput TCRbeta sequencing was used to examine T cell clonal expansion in alopecia areata in both the C3H/HeJ mouse model and human patients. On the human side, TCRbeta sequencing was run on scalp tissue and on sorted CD4+ and CD8+ peripheral blood T cells from healthy controls and from alopecia areata patients with either patchy or totalis/universalis disease. Clonality in the scalp was compared among normal scalp (n=4), patchy alopecia areata scalp (n=8), and alopecia totalis/universalis scalp (n=8). The RNA source kit depended on sample type: the PAXgene miRNA kit for fixed scalp, the miRNeasy kit for PBMCs, and the RNeasy kit for mouse skin. TCRbeta CDR3 regions were amplified by immunoSEQ multiplex PCR using 35 Vbeta forward and 13 Jbeta reverse primers.

Including the terminal cysteine and phenylalanine, the CDR3 comprises 16 residues. CDR3 DNA is the only sequence kept; it has 48 bases, read in frame from the first base. CDR1 PRHDT and CDR2 FYEKMQ were looked up in the germline V gene (reference sequence). V trim: 5 bases; J trim: 10 bases; unmatched bases: 16. Overall results and qualifications from the work: Compared with normal scalp, lesional scalp, particularly in alopecia totalis/universalis, had higher clonality and more expanded CD8+ clones, which suggests antigenic drive. Scalp TCR repertoire analysis is complicated because resident alphabeta T cells in normal human skin are also sequenced, whereas mouse skin is dominated by gammadelta T cells. Shared TCR sequences between patients were less evident than in mice, which may be partly attributable to HLA diversity in the patient population.

The receptor comes from a human donor in good health. This chain joins TRBV13 to TRBJ2-1; 8 central nucleotides agree with TRBD2. Sequencing was done on a sample of CD8+ T cells sorted from blood. The CDR3 region: CASSPGGGGGPLEQFF. Read as DNA, the sequence is TGTGCCAGCAGCCCCGGGGGGGGCGGGGGGCCGTTGGAGCAGTTCTTC.